What follows describes a single T cell receptor beta chain. Its antigen is currently not known. Per-base qualities were not stored, and no clone one base away is much larger. This sample is part of a study of regulatory T cells in long-lasting Graves disease (dated by TCRdb to the early 2020s). Concerning the study at large: To count as having persistent Graves' disease, a patient had to have received antithyroid drug treatment for over 5 years with TSH receptor autoantibodies remaining persistently positive. Patients with persistent Graves' disease were compared with patients with newly diagnosed Graves' disease using TCR sequencing and RNA sequencing of peripheral blood. The study was registered as a clinical trial and conducted in China. A total of around 35 samples underwent TCR sequencing, from 13 patients with persistent Graves' disease and 20 or so patients with newly diagnosed Graves' disease. In the clinical cohort, patients with persistent Graves' disease had used antithyroid drugs for an average of about 9.3 years. Summary of the overall study and its limitations: Compared with newly diagnosed patients, persistent Graves' disease patients had lower TCR Shannon entropy and fewer highly expanded clones, which suggests clonal expansion. Preferential use of TRBV28, TRBJ1-2 and TRBJ2-5 was observed in persistent disease, whereas TRBV20-1 and TRBJ2-1 were favored in newly diagnosed disease. The authors noted that the small sample size was a limitation that may lower accuracy. Only peripheral blood was studied, because thyroid tissue, the primary lesion, was inaccessible. Persistent patients shared more public clonotypes among themselves (around 3,000) than newly diagnosed patients did (roughly 920). Sequencing and analysis were limited to the TCR beta chain.

The time point label of this sample denotes: persistent/refractory GD, antithyroid drugs over 5 years with positive TRAb. RNA was extracted from PBMCs in TRIzol for both TCR sequencing and RNA sequencing. Graves' disease was diagnosed according to American Thyroid Association guidelines. Patients for the study were recruited at an endocrinology department in Xi'an, China. Each patient gave approximately 9.7 milliliters of peripheral blood, collected in an EDTA anticoagulant tube. Ficoll Paque Plus density gradient separation was used to isolate PBMCs, and no further T cell sorting was performed. An Agilent 2100 Bioanalyzer and agarose gel were used to check RNA quality, while a NanoDrop 2000 measured RNA concentration. The germline V gene (reference sequence) specifies DFQATT as CDR1 and SNEGSKA as CDR2. Trimmed from V: 0 bases; trimmed from J: 5 bases; junction bases lacking a gene match: 7. Including cysteine and phenylalanine, the CDR3 has 15 amino acids. The read is trimmed to its CDR3 DNA, 45 bases read in frame from base 1.

The library was prepared using multiplex PCR. Instrument on record: Illumina HiSeq 4000. CDR3 regions were amplified by Arm-PCR with iRepertoire HTBI primers to construct TCR beta libraries. PCR products were gel purified before sequencing. The original methods were these. Across samples, 60 to 75 TRBV and approximately 15 TRBJ segments were identified and used for gene usage analysis of CDR3 amino acid clonotypes. COPE and FqMerger were used to merge the filtered high-quality paired reads into contigs. BLAST was used to align contigs to IMGT TRBV, TRBD and TRBJ reference genes, with CDR3 defined following IMGT. Highly expanded clones were defined as clonotypes with a frequency above 0.1%. Shannon entropy was used to measure repertoire diversity, and the Gini coefficient was used to measure V-J evenness. Public clonotypes were defined as clonotypes shared by more than one individual. The raw public reads went through TCRdb reprocessing: fastp at Q25, MiXCR clone calling, in-frame beta chains kept. Merged by CDR3 protein, the rows form single entries marked with the most common genes and DNA. The V and J calls follow TCRdb's processing rather than the paper's. This sample is represented by around 500,000 distinct CDR3 sequences; around 21% of them were singletons. The ten largest account for roughly 8% of the sample.

This material consisted of peripheral blood mononuclear cells (PBMCs), taken when the disease was refractory, from a patient treated with antithyroid drugs. The TCR was taken from a female donor with Graves disease. The receptor chain draws on TRBV20-1 and TRBJ1-1, with 9 bases aligning to TRBD1. The CDR3 has the sequence CSARDEDRGGTEAFF. The bases are TGCAGTGCTAGAGATGAGGACAGGGGTGGGACTGAAGCTTTCTTT.